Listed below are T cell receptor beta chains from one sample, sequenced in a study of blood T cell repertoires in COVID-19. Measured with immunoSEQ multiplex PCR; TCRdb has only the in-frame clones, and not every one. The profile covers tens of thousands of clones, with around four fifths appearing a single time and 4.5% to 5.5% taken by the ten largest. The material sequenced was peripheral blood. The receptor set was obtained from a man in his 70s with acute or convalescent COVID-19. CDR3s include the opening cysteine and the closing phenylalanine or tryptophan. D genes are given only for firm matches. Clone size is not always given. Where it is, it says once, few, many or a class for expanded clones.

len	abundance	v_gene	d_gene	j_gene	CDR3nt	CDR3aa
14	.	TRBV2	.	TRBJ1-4	TGTGCCAGCATAGGAAGGGAGGGGACTGAAAAACTGTTTTTT	CASIGREGTEKLFF
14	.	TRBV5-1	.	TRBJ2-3	TGCGCCAGCAGCTTGATCGAGGGCAGGGATACGCAGTATTTT	CASSLIEGRDTQYF
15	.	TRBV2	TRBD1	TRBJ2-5	TGTGCCAGCATCCTAGACAGGGGGCGCGCTGAGACCCAGTACTTC	CASILDRGRAETQYF
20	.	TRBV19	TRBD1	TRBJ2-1	TGTGCCAGTAGTATAGGCCCCTTTGGGTTACAGGGGTCGCGCTACAATGAGCAGTTCTTC	CASSIGPFGLQGSRYNEQFF
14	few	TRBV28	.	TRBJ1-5	TGTGCCAGCAGTAAGGCCCTGGGGCATCAGCCCCAGCATTTT	CASSKALGHQPQHF
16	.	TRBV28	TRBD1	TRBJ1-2	TGTGCCAGCAGTGTAGGAGGGACAGGGCTTAACTATGGCTACACCTTC	CASSVGGTGLNYGYTF
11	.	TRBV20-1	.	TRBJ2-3	TGCAGTGCTAGAGATTCCTTCCGTGAGTATTTT	CSARDSFREYF
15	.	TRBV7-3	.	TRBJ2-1	TGTGCCAGCAGCCCCCTCGGGGATTCCTACAATGAGCAGTTCTTC	CASSPLGDSYNEQFF
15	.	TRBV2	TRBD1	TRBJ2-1	TGTGCCAGCATCGAGGACAGGGAGGCCTACAATGAGCAGTTCTTC	CASIEDREAYNEQFF
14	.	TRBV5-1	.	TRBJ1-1	TGCGCCAGCAGCTTTAACCAGGGGAACACTGAAGCTTTCTTT	CASSFNQGNTEAFF
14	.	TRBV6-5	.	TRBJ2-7	TGTGCCAGCAGTCAGGTTGGGGGGGCTTACGAGCAGTACTTC	CASSQVGGAYEQYF
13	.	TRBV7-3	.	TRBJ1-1	TGTGCCAGCAGCTCGATACACAACACTGAAGCTTTCTTT	CASSSIHNTEAFF
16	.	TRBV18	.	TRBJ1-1	TGTGCCAGCTCACCCGGTACAGGCCAGATGAACACTGAAGCTTTCTTT	CASSPGTGQMNTEAFF
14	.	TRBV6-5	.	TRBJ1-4	TGTGCCAGCAGTTTAGACAGGTGGAATGAAAAACTGTTTTTT	CASSLDRWNEKLFF
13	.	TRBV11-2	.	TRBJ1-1	TGTGCCAGCAGCGCGGACAGGAACACTGAAGCTTTCTTT	CASSADRNTEAFF
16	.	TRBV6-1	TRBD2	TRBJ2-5	TGTGCCAGCAGTGAAGGGACTAGCGGACCTAGGGAGACCCAGTACTTC	CASSEGTSGPRETQYF
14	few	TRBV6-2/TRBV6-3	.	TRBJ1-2	TGTGCCAGCAGTTACTCCGGTCTCGGTGGTGGCTACACCTTC	CASSYSGLGGGYTF
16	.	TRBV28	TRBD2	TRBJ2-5	TGTGCCAGCAGTTTGGGGGGTGGCGGGGGGTATGAGACCCAGTACTTC	CASSLGGGGGYETQYF
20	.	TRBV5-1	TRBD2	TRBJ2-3	TGCGCCAGCAGCTTGGCCCTAGCGGGGGGGAGCCCGTGGGGCACAGATACGCAGTATTTT	CASSLALAGGSPWGTDTQYF
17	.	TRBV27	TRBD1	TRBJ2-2	TGTGCCAGCAGTTTATCCCCGAGACAGGGGTGGACCGGGGAGCTGTTTTTT	CASSLSPRQGWTGELFF
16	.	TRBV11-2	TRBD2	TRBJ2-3	TGTGCCAGCAGCCCGAGACTAGCGGGGGAGTCAGATACGCAGTATTTT	CASSPRLAGESDTQYF
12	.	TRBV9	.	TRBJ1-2	TGTGCCAGCAGAATTTACAGGGAGGGCTACACCTTC	CASRIYREGYTF
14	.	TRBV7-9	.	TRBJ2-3	TGTGCCAGCAGCGTCGGGGGGCTCACAGATACGCAGTATTTT	CASSVGGLTDTQYF
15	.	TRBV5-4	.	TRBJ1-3	TGTGCCAGCAGCTTGGATGCAGGGACAGGAAACACCATATATTTT	CASSLDAGTGNTIYF
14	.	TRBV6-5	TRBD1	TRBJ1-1	TGTGCCGGAACTGCCGGGACAGGGGGCGATGTGGCTTTCTTT	CAGTAGTGGDVAFF
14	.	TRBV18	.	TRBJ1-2	TGTGCCAGCTCACCACCGTACAGGGAGAATGGCTACACCTTC	CASSPPYRENGYTF
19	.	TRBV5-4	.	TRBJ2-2	TGTGCCAGCAGCTTGGTAATAACGTCAGGGGCCGCGAACACCGGGGAGCTGTTTTTT	CASSLVITSGAANTGELFF
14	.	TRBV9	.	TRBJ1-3	TGTGCCAGCAGCGTCCTGAGCTCTGGAAACACCATATATTTT	CASSVLSSGNTIYF
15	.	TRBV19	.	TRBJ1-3	TGTGCCAGTAGTCCTAACAGGGTCTCTGGAAACACCATATATTTT	CASSPNRVSGNTIYF
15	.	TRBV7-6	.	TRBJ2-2	TGTGCCAGCAGCTTAGGGTCCGACAGCACCGGGGAGCTGTTTTTT	CASSLGSDSTGELFF
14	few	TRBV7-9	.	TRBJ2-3	TGTGCCAGCGACAGAGGGGGGGCTGAAGATACGCAGTATTTT	CASDRGGAEDTQYF
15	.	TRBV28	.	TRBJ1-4	TGTGCCAGCAGTTCGGGATTTTCAACTAATGAAAAACTGTTTTTT	CASSSGFSTNEKLFF
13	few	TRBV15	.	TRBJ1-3	TGTGCCACCAGCAGCAACTCTGGAAACACCATATATTTT	CATSSNSGNTIYF
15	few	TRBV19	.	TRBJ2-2	TGTGCCAGTAGTATGTTACAGGAAAGGACCGGGGAGCTGTTTTTT	CASSMLQERTGELFF
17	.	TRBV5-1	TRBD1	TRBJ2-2	TGCGCCAGCAGCCGTACAGGGGGCGGGATGAACACCGGGGAGCTGTTTTTT	CASSRTGGGMNTGELFF
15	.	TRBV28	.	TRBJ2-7	TGTGCCAGCAGTTCCGGGCGGGACCCAAACTACGAGCAGTACTTC	CASSSGRDPNYEQYF
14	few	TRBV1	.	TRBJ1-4	TGCACCAGCAGCGCAAGGGGAGGGTTTGAAAAACTGTTTTTT	CTSSARGGFEKLFF
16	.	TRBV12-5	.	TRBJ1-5	TGTGCTAGTGGTCGAGGGGGGGGCCAAGGCAATCAGCCCCAGCATTTT	CASGRGGGQGNQPQHF
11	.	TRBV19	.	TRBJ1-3	TGTGCCAGTAGTTGGGCCCACACCATATATTTT	CASSWAHTIYF
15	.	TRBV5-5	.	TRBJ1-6	TGTGCCAGCAGCTTCGGTCGACAGCCTAATTCACCCCTCCACTTT	CASSFGRQPNSPLHF
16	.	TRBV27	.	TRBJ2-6	TGTGCCAGCAGTTTTAAGGGGGGGCTTGGGGCCAACGTCCTGACTTTC	CASSFKGGLGANVLTF
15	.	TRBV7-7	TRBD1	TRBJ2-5	TGTGCTGTGAGAGGACAGGGTAGTAGTCAAGAGACCCAGTACTTC	CAVRGQGSSQETQYF
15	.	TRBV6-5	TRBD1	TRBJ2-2	TGTGCCAGCAGTAGGGACAGGGTGAACACCGGGGAGCTGTTTTTT	CASSRDRVNTGELFF
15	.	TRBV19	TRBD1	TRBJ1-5	TGTGCCAGTAGTGTTTACGGGACAGGCAATCAGCCCCAGCATTTT	CASSVYGTGNQPQHF
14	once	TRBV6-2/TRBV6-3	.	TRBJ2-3	TGTGCCAGCAGTAGACTACCAAGCACAGATACGCAGTATTTT	CASSRLPSTDTQYF
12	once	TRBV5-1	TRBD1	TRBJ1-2	TGCGCCAGCAGCGGGACAGGGGATGGCTACACCTTC	CASSGTGDGYTF
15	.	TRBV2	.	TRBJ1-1	TGTGCCAGCAGTGACGGGAAACAGGGCCCCACTGAAGCTTTCTTT	CASSDGKQGPTEAFF
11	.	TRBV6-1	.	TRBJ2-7	TGTGCCAGCAGTGAACTCTACGAGCAGTACTTC	CASSELYEQYF
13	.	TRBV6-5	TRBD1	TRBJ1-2	TGTGCCAGCAGACCCACAGGGGTCTATGGCTACACCTTC	CASRPTGVYGYTF
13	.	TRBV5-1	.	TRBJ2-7	TGCGCCAGCAGCCGAGAGCGGGCCTACGAGCAGTACTTC	CASSRERAYEQYF
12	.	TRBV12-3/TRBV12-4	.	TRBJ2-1	TGTGCCAGCAGTTCCCTCCACAATGAGCAGTTCTTC	CASSSLHNEQFF
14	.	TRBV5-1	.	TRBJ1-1	TGCGCCAGCAGCATCCAGGGAGGGAGCACTGAAGCTTTCTTT	CASSIQGGSTEAFF
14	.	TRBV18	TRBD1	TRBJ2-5	TGTGCCAGCTCACCACCTACAGGGGAAGAGACCCAGTACTTC	CASSPPTGEETQYF
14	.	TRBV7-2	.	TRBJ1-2	TGTGCCAGCAGCTTAAGCTGGTTAGGAGATGGCTACACCTTC	CASSLSWLGDGYTF
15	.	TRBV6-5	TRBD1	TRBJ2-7	TGTGCCAGCAGTTACTCAGGGACAGGGGAATACGAGCAGTACTTC	CASSYSGTGEYEQYF
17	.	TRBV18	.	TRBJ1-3	TGTGCCAGCTCACTCGTGAGGGCCGGCACGTCTGGAAACACCATATATTTT	CASSLVRAGTSGNTIYF
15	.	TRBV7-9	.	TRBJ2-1	TGTGCCAGCCTCGACCGGGGGAGCTCCTACAATGAGCAGTTCTTC	CASLDRGSSYNEQFF
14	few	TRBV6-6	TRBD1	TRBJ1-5	TGTGCCAGCAGTCTTGGACAGGCCAATCAGCCCCAGCATTTT	CASSLGQANQPQHF
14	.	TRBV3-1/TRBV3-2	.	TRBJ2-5	TGTGCCAGCACCCGCGGGGCGGTCCAAGAGACCCAGTACTTC	CASTRGAVQETQYF